A single T cell receptor (beta chain) is shown here with its context. The source of the sample is a study of glioma-infiltrating T cells after dendritic cell vaccination. Study details: Glioblastoma patients came from Phase I and II dendritic cell vaccination trials. Between about 2002 and 2013, patients got autologous tumor lysate-pulsed dendritic cell vaccines.

Up to about 2 ug genomic DNA was used for TCRB CDR3 amplification. The repertoire was sequenced with immunoSEQ multiplex PCR; TCRdb's copy has only in-frame clones and lacks some. This table holds 30,000 to 40,000 clones, approximately 84% found once. This CDR3 spans 18 amino acids. CDR1 is LNHNV and CDR2 is YYDKDF in the germline V gene (reference sequence). The V gene lost 0 bases and the J gene lost 1 base, with 15 bases spanning the gap. Isocitrate dehydrogenase mutation was absent in all glioblastoma patients. The TCR sequence derives from a human donor with glioblastoma. The rearrangement links TRBV15 to TRBJ2-2, with D unresolved. The source was blood, collected before dendritic cell vaccination. The CDR3 loop is CATSRDVLRGRNTGELFF. CDR3 nucleotide sequence: TGTGCCACCAGCAGAGATGTTCTTCGCGGCAGGAACACCGGGGAGCTGTTTTTT.